This entry is about one T cell receptor beta chain. Assay used: immunoSEQ multiplex PCR; TCRdb lists only in-frame clones, some missing. The sample consists of about 270,000 clones, 80% to 90% of them appearing once. This specimen comes from a study of blood T cell repertoires in COVID-19. Enrolled through a virtual design, the participants were between roughly 18 and 100 years of age and came from about two dozen US areas. The length of the CDR3 is 15 residues. The germline gives CDR1 SGHDT, CDR2 YYEEEE. Trimming removed 0 bases from V and 0 bases from J, with 10 bases in between. This receptor was taken from a woman aged 18-29 years who had recovered from COVID-19. The gene calls are TRBV5-6 and TRBJ2-7; a possible D gene is TRBD2 (5 bases). Sequencing was performed on PBMCs or T cells enriched from blood (not recorded which). This chain's CDR3 is CASSLAVRVSYEQYF. The CDR3, as DNA: TGTGCCAGCAGCTTGGCCGTGCGGGTCTCCTACGAGCAGTACTTC.